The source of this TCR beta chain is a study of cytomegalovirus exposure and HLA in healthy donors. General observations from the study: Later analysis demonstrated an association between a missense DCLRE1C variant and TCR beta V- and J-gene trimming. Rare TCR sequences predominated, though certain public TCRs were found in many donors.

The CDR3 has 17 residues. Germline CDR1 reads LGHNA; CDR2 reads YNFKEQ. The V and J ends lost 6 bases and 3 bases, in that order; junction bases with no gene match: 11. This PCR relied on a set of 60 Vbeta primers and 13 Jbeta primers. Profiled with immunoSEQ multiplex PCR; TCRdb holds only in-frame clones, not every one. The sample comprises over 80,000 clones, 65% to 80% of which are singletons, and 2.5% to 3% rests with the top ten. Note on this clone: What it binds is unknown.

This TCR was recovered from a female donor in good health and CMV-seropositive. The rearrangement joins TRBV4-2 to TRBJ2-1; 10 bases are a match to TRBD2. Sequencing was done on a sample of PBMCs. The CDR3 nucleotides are TGTGCCAGCAGTCGGTCCGTAGCGGGAGGACTCTACAATGAGCAGTTCTTC. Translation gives CASSRSVAGGLYNEQFF.